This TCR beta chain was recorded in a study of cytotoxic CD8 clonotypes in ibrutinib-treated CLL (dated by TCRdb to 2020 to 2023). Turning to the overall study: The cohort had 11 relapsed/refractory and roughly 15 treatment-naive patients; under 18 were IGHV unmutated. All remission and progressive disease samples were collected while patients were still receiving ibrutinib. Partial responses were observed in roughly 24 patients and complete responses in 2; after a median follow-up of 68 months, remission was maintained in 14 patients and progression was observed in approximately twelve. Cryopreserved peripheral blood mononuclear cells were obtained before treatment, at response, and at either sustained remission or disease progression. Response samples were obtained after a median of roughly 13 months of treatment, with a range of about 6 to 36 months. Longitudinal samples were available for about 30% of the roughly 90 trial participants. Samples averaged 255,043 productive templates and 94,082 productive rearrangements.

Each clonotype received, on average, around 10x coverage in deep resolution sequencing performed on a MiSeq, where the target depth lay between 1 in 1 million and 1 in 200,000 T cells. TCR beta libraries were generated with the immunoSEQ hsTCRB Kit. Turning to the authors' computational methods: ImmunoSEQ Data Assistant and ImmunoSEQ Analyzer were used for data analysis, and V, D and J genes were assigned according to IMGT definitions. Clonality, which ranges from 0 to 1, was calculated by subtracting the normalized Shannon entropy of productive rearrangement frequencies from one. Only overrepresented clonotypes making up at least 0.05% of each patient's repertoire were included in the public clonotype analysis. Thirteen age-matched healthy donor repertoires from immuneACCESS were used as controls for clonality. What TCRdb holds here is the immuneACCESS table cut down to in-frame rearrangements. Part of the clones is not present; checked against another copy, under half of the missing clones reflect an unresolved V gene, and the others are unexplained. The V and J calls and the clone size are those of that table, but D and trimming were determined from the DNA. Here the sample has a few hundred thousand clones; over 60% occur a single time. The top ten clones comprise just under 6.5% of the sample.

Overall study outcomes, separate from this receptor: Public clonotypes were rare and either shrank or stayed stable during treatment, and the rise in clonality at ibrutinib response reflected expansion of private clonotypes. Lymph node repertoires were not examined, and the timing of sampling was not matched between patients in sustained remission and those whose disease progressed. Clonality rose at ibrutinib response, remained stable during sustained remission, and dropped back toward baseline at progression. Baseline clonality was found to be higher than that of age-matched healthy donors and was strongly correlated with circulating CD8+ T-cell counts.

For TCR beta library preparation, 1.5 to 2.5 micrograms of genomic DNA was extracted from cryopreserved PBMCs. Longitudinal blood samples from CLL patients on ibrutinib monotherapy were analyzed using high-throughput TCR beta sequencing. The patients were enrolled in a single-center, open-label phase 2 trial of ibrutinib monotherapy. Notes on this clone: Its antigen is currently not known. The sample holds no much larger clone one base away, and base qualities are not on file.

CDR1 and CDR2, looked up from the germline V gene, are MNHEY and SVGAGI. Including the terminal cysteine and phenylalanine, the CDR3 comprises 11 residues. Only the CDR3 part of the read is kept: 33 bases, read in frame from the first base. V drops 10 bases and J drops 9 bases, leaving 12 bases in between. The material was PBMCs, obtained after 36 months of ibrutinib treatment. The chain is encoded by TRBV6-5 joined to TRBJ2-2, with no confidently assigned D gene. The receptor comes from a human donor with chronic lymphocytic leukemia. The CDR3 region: CATRRRRELFF. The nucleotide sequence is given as TGTGCCACCAGAAGAAGAAGGGAGCTGTTTTTT.